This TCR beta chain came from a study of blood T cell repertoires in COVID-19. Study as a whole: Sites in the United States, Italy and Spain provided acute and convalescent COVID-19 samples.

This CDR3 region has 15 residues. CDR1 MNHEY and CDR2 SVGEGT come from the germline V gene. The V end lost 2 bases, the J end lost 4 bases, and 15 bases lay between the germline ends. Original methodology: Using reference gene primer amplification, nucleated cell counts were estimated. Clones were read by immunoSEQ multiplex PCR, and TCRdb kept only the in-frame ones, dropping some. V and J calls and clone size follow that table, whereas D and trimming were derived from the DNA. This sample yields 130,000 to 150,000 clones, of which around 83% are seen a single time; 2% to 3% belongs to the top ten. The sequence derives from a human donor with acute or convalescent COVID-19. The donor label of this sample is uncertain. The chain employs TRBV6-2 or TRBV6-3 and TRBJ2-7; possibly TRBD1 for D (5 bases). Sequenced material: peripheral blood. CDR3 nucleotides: TGTGCCAGCAGTTACGTCGACAGAGCCTTGTACGAGCAGTACGTC. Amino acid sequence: CASSYVDRALYEQYV.